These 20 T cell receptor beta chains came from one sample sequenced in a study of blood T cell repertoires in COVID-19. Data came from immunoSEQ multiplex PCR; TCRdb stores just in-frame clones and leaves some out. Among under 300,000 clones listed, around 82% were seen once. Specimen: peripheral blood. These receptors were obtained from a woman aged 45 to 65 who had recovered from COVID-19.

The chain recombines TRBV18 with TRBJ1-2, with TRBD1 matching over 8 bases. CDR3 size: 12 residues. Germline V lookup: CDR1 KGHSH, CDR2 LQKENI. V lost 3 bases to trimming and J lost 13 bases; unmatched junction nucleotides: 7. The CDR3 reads CASSPGQGGITF. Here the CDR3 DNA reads TGTGCCAGCTCACCCGGACAGGGAGGTATCACCTTC.

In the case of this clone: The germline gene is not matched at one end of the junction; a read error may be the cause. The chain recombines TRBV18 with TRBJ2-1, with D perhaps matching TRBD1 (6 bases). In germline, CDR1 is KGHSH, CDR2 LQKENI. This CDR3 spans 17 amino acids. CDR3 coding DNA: TGTGCCAGCTCAACTACAGGGAAAGGCAGACCCTACAATAAGCAGTTCTTC. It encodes CASSTTGKGRPYNKQFF.

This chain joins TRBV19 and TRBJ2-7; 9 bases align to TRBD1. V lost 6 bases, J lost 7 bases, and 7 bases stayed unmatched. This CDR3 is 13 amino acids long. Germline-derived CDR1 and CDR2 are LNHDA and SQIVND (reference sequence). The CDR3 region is CASSHRTGEEQYF. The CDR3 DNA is TGTGCCAGTAGCCACCGGACAGGGGAAGAGCAGTACTTC.

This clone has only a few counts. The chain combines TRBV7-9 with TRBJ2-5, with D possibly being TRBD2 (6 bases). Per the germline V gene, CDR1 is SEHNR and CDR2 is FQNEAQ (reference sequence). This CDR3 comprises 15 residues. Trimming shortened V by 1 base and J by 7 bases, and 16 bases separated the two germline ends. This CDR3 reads CASSLVSGASGTQYF. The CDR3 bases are TGTGCCAGCAGCTTAGTGTCGGGAGCCTCGGGGACCCAGTACTTC.

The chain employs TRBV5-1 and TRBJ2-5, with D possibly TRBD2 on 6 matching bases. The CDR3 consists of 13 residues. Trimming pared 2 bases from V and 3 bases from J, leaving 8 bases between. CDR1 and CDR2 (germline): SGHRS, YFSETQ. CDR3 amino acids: CASSLPGEETQYF. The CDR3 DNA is TGCGCCAGCAGCTTACCGGGGGAAGAGACCCAGTACTTC.

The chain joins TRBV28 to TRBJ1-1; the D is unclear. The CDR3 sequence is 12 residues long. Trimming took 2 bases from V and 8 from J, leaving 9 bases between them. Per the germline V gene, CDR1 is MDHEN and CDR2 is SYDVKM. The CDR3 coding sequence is TGTGCCAGCAGTTTACGCCGAGGGGAAGCTTTCTTT. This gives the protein CASSLRRGEAFF.

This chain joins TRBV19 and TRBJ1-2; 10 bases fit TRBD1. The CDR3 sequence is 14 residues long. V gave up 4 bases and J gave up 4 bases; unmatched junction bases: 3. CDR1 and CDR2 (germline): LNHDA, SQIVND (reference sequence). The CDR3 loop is CASSKDRGFYGYTF. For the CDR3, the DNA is TGTGCCAGTAGTAAGGACAGGGGGTTCTATGGCTACACCTTC.

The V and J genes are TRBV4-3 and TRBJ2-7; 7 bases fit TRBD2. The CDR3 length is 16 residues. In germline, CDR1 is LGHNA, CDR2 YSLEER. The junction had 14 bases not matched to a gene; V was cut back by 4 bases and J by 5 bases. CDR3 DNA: TGCGCCAGCAGCCCTGTCGGCGCGGGAGTATTCGACGAGCAGTACTTC. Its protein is CASSPVGAGVFDEQYF.

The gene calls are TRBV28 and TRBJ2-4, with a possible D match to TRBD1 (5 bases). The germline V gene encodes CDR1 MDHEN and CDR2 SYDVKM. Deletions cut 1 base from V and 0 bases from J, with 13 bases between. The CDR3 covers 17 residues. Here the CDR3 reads CASSLLQDNLAKNIQYF. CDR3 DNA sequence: TGTGCCAGCAGTTTATTACAGGACAACCTAGCCAAAAACATTCAGTACTTC.

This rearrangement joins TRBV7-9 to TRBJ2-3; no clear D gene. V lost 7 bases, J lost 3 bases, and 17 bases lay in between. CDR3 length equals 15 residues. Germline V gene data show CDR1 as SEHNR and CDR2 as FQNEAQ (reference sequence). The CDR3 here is CASITRGSGTDTQYF. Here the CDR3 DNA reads TGTGCCAGCATTACCAGAGGCAGTGGTACAGATACGCAGTATTTT.

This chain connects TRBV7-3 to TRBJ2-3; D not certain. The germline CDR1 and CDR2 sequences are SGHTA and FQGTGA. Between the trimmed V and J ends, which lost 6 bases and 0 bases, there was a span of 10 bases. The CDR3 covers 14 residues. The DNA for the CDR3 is TGTGCCAGCAGTGATACTACTAGCACAGATACGCAGTATTTT. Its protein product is CASSDTTSTDTQYF.

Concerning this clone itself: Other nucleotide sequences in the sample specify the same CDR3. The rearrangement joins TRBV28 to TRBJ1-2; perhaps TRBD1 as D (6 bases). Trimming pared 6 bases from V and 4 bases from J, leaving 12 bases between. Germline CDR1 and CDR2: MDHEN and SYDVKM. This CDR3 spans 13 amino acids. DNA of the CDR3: TGTGCCAGCAGGTCAGGGGTACTCTATGGCTACACCTTC. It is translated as CASRSGVLYGYTF.

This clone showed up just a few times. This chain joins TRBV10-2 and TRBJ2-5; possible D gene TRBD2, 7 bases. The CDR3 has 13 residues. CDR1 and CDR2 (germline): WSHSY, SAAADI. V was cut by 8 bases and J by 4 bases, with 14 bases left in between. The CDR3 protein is CASGGASGETQYF. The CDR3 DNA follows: TGCGCCAGCGGGGGGGCTAGCGGAGAGACCCAGTACTTC.

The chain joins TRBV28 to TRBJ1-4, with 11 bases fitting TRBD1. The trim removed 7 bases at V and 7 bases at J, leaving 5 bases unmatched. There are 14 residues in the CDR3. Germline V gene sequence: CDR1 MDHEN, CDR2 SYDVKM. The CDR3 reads CASKAGTGGEKLFF. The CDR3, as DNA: TGTGCCAGCAAAGCCGGGACAGGGGGTGAAAAACTGTTTTTT.

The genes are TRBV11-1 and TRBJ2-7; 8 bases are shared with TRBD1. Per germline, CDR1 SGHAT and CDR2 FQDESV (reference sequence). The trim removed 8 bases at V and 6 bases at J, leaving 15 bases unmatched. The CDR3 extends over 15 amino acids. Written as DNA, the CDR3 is TGTGCCAGCCGGCCAGGACAGGGTGAGGTGAGCGAGCAGTACTTC. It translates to CASRPGQGEVSEQYF.

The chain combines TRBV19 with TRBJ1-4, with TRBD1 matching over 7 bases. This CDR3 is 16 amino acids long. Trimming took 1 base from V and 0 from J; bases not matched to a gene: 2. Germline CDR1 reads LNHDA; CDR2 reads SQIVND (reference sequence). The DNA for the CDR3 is TGTGCCAGTAGTATAGGGACAGGAGCAACTAATGAAAAACTGTTTTTT. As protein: CASSIGTGATNEKLFF.

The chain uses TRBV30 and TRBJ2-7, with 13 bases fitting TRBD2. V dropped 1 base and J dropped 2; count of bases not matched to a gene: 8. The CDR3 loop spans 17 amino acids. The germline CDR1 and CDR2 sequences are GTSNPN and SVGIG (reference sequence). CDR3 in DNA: TGTGCCTGGAGTGCAATGACTAGCGGGAGGAGACCCTACGAGCAGTACTTC. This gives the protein CAWSAMTSGRRPYEQYF.

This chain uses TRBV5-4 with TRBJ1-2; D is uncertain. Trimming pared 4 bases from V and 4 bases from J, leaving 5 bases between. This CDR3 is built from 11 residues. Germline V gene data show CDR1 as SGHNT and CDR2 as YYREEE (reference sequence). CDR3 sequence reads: CASSIGYGYTF. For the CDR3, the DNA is TGTGCCAGCAGCATCGGCTATGGCTACACCTTC.

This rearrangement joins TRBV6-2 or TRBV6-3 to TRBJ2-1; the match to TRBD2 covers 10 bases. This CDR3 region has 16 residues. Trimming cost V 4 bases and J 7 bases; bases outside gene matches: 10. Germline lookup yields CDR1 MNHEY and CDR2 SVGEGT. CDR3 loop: CASSSPLAGAVNEQFF. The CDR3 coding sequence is TGTGCCAGCAGTTCGCCGCTAGCGGGAGCGGTGAATGAGCAGTTCTTC.

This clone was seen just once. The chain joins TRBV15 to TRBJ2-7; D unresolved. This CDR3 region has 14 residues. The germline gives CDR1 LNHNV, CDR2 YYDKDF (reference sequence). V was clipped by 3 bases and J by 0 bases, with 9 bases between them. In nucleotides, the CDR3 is TGTGCCACCAGCAGGGAGTATAGCTCCTACGAGCAGTACTTC. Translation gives CATSREYSSYEQYF.